The rows below give T cell receptor beta chains drawn from one sample of a study of blood T cell repertoires in COVID-19. TCRdb keeps only in-frame clones here, not all; method: immunoSEQ multiplex PCR. The profile shows 250,000 to 300,000 clones, around 85% of them singletons. The sequenced sample was peripheral blood. The receptors were sampled from a woman in her sixties or seventies with acute or convalescent COVID-19. CDR3s include the opening cysteine and the closing phenylalanine or tryptophan. The D gene is left open where the match is weak. Part of the rows lack a size; the others show once, few, many or a class for expanded clones.

j_gene	abundance	v_gene	d_gene	CDR3aa	CDR3nt
TRBJ2-3	.	TRBV7-2	.	CASSLVAQVTDTQYF	TGTGCCAGCAGCTTAGTAGCACAGGTCACAGATACGCAGTATTTT
TRBJ1-2	.	TRBV7-9	TRBD1	CASSLGQGPFYGYTF	TGTGCCAGCAGCTTGGGACAGGGCCCCTTCTATGGCTACACCTTC
TRBJ2-1	.	TRBV7-9	TRBD2	CASSLERGRSSYNEQFF	TGTGCCAGCAGCTTAGAGCGGGGGAGGTCTTCCTACAATGAGCAGTTCTTC
TRBJ1-4	.	TRBV9	.	CASNLGGANEKLFF	TGTGCCAGCAATCTTGGGGGGGCTAATGAAAAACTGTTTTTT
TRBJ1-2	.	TRBV2	.	CASSGQGYGYTF	TGTGCCAGCAGTGGGCAGGGATATGGCTACACCTTC
TRBJ1-1	.	TRBV3-1/TRBV3-2	TRBD1	CASSQAGGRAEAFF	TGTGCCAGCAGCCAAGCAGGGGGCAGAGCTGAAGCTTTCTTT
TRBJ1-2	.	TRBV4-1	TRBD1	CASSPNSQGEPYGYTF	TGCGCCAGCAGCCCTAACTCACAGGGGGAGCCATATGGCTACACCTTC
TRBJ1-5	.	TRBV6-5	.	CASRAGNSNQPQHF	TGTGCCAGCCGGGCAGGGAATAGCAATCAGCCCCAGCATTTT
TRBJ1-1	.	TRBV6-6	TRBD1	CASRPDRENTEAFF	TGTGCCAGCAGGCCCGACAGGGAGAACACTGAAGCTTTCTTT
TRBJ2-2	.	TRBV11-3	.	CASSLRSANTGELFF	TGTGCCAGCAGCCTCCGGAGCGCGAACACCGGGGAGCTGTTTTTT
TRBJ2-7	.	TRBV7-9	TRBD1	CASSLNPTGDEQYF	TGTGCCAGCAGCTTGAATCCGACAGGGGACGAGCAGTACTTC
TRBJ2-2	few	TRBV5-1	.	CASSSVAAGLKTGELFF	TGCGCCAGCAGCTCCGTCGCCGCGGGGCTGAAGACCGGGGAGCTGTTTTTT
TRBJ1-2	.	TRBV6-5	TRBD1	CASSKDRGYGYTF	TGTGCCAGCAGCAAGGACAGGGGATATGGCTACACCTTC
TRBJ1-5	.	TRBV6-5	.	CASRLDQAQPQHF	TGTGCCAGCAGACTAGACCAGGCTCAGCCCCAGCATTTT
TRBJ2-5	.	TRBV3-1/TRBV3-2	.	CASSTSLDSLRRETQYF	TGTGCCAGCAGCACTTCCTTGGACTCTCTTCGCAGGGAGACCCAGTACTTC
TRBJ2-7	.	TRBV2	.	CASSEASRGEQYF	TGTGCCAGCAGTGAAGCGAGTCGGGGTGAGCAGTACTTC
TRBJ1-6	.	TRBV9	.	CASSPRGGSPLHF	TGTGCCAGCAGCCCGAGGGGGGGTTCACCCCTCCACTTT
TRBJ2-1	.	TRBV5-4	TRBD1	CASSPGTGGLYNEQFF	TGTGCCAGCAGCCCCGGGACAGGGGGACTCTACAATGAGCAGTTCTTC
TRBJ1-5	once	TRBV11-2	TRBD1	CASSPDRGRNQPQHF	TGTGCCAGCAGCCCTGACAGGGGCCGCAATCAGCCCCAGCATTTT
TRBJ2-1	few	TRBV13	TRBD2	CASSGLAGEQFF	TGTGCCAGCAGCGGGCTAGCGGGGGAGCAGTTCTTC
TRBJ1-5	few	TRBV27	.	CASARQPLQPQHF	TGTGCCAGCGCTCGACAACCTCTTCAGCCCCAGCATTTT
TRBJ1-5	.	TRBV5-1	.	CASSLSSNQPQHF	TGCGCCAGCAGCTTATCAAGCAATCAGCCCCAGCATTTT
TRBJ2-2	.	TRBV3-1/TRBV3-2	.	CASSQDAWRTGELFF	TGTGCCAGCAGCCAAGATGCCTGGCGGACCGGGGAGCTGTTTTTT
TRBJ1-2	.	TRBV5-4	TRBD1	CASSVDRGSNYGYTF	TGTGCCAGCAGCGTCGACAGGGGTAGTAACTATGGCTACACCTTC
TRBJ2-1	few	TRBV5-1	TRBD1	CASSYRQGDNEQFF	TGCGCCAGCAGCTACCGACAGGGTGACAATGAGCAGTTCTTC
TRBJ2-1	.	TRBV4-1	TRBD2	CASSQLAGLAGGQRSEFF	TGCGCCAGCAGCCAACTGGCCGGACTAGCGGGGGGGCAGCGATCGGAGTTCTTC
TRBJ1-1	.	TRBV2	TRBD1	CASRPGTGNTEAFF	TGTGCCAGCAGGCCCGGGACAGGGAACACTGAAGCTTTCTTT
TRBJ1-1	.	TRBV10-1	.	CASQDRLNTEAFF	TGCGCCAGCCAAGACAGGCTGAACACTGAAGCTTTCTTT
TRBJ2-1	.	TRBV21-1	.	CASSKESTSGVDEQFF	TGTGCCAGCAGCAAAGAGAGTACTAGCGGGGTCGATGAGCAGTTCTTC
TRBJ1-6	once	TRBV10-1	.	CASSESIGSPLHF	TGCGCCAGCAGTGAGTCGATCGGGTCACCCCTCCACTTT
TRBJ1-3	.	TRBV14	.	CASSQLQKAGNTIYF	TGTGCCAGCAGCCAACTACAGAAGGCAGGAAACACCATATATTTT
TRBJ1-3	.	TRBV10-2	.	CASSEYAGTSGNTIYF	TGCGCCAGCAGTGAGTATGCAGGAACCTCTGGAAACACCATATATTTT
TRBJ1-2	.	TRBV2	.	CASSRTASNYGYTF	TGTGCCAGCAGTCGGACAGCTTCTAACTATGGCTACACCTTC
TRBJ1-2	.	TRBV5-1	.	CASSLGQNYGYTF	TGCGCCAGCAGCTTGGGGCAGAACTATGGCTACACCTTC
TRBJ2-5	.	TRBV5-6	.	CASSSSETQYF	TGTGCCAGCAGCTCGTCGGAGACCCAGTACTTC
TRBJ1-2	.	TRBV19	TRBD1	CASRTGEIGYTF	TGTGCCAGTAGGACAGGGGAAATCGGCTACACCTTC
TRBJ1-4	.	TRBV19	TRBD1	CASSSTGTGGEKLFF	TGTGCCAGTAGTTCCACCGGGACAGGCGGTGAAAAACTGTTTTTT
TRBJ1-1	.	TRBV5-1	TRBD1	CASSLAPGGGSTEAFF	TGCGCCAGCAGCTTGGCCCCAGGGGGCGGTTCCACTGAAGCTTTCTTT
TRBJ1-2	.	TRBV6-5	.	CASSYGTGNYGYTF	TGTGCCAGCAGTTACGGAACAGGGAACTATGGCTACACCTTC
TRBJ1-1	.	TRBV15	.	CATSRGGVLTEAFF	TGTGCCACCAGCAGGGGGGGTGTGTTGACTGAAGCTTTCTTT
TRBJ2-3	.	TRBV29-1	TRBD2	CSGGLAGDTQYF	TGCAGCGGGGGACTAGCGGGAGATACGCAGTATTTT
TRBJ1-1	.	TRBV6-5	TRBD1	CASAFMIDRGTEAFF	TGTGCCAGCGCCTTTATGATTGACAGGGGCACTGAAGCTTTCTTT
TRBJ2-1	.	TRBV20-1	TRBD2	CSASRGGGSSYNEQFF	TGCAGTGCTAGTAGAGGCGGGGGGAGCTCCTACAATGAGCAGTTCTTC
TRBJ1-5	.	TRBV6-4	.	CASSDSDNLSLATKNQPQHF	TGTGCCAGCAGTGACTCGGACAATCTCAGCCTCGCGACGAAAAATCAGCCCCAGCATTTT
TRBJ1-5	.	TRBV5-6	TRBD1	CASSLRGSHQPQHF	TGTGCCAGCAGCCTCAGGGGGAGCCATCAGCCCCAGCATTTT
TRBJ1-4	.	TRBV5-1	.	CASSLDLRQGYNEKLFF	TGCGCCAGCAGCTTGGATCTGAGGCAGGGTTATAATGAAAAACTGTTTTTT
TRBJ2-3	.	TRBV11-2	TRBD2	CASSLVGSGGASTDTQYF	TGTGCCAGCAGCTTAGTAGGTAGCGGGGGGGCGTCCACAGATACGCAGTATTTT
TRBJ1-1	.	TRBV27	.	CASSFPDLGVRVPEAFF	TGTGCCAGCAGTTTCCCGGACCTCGGAGTGAGGGTACCTGAAGCTTTCTTT
TRBJ2-1	.	TRBV7-7	TRBD2	CASSLGTSGGGDEQFF	TGTGCTAGCAGCTTGGGGACTAGCGGGGGGGGCGATGAGCAGTTCTTC
TRBJ2-3	.	TRBV9	TRBD2	CASSVGLAGGQGIGDTQYF	TGTGCCAGCAGCGTAGGACTAGCGGGGGGGCAGGGGATTGGAGATACGCAGTATTTT
TRBJ1-6	.	TRBV7-6	.	CASSQIGNSPLHF	TGTGCCAGCAGCCAAATTGGCAATTCACCCCTCCACTTT
TRBJ2-1	.	TRBV6-5	TRBD2	CASTTLAGGINEQFF	TGTGCCAGCACTACACTAGCGGGGGGCATCAATGAGCAGTTCTTC
TRBJ1-3	.	TRBV20-1	.	CSALGNTIYF	TGCAGTGCTCTGGGAAACACCATATATTTT
TRBJ1-5	.	TRBV3-1/TRBV3-2	TRBD1	CASSQGQGVGQPQHF	TGTGCCAGCAGCCAGGGACAGGGCGTAGGGCAGCCCCAGCATTTT
TRBJ2-7	.	TRBV27	TRBD1	CASSLDPGQGIEQYF	TGTGCCAGCAGTCTTGATCCGGGACAGGGGATCGAGCAGTACTTC
TRBJ1-2	.	TRBV18	.	CASSPLGHYGYTF	TGTGCCAGCTCACCACTGGGGCACTATGGCTACACCTTC
TRBJ2-7	.	TRBV29-1	TRBD2	CSVEADQGGREQYF	TGCAGCGTTGAAGCGGACCAGGGCGGGAGAGAGCAGTACTTC